The entry below describes one TCR beta chain. Authors' methods: Quantification of nucleated cells was approximated via reference gene primer amplification. Sequencing used immunoSEQ multiplex PCR; TCRdb keeps in-frame clones, though not all of them. V, J and clone size were drawn from that table, and D and trimming were deduced from the DNA. The data hold roughly 380,000 clones, with roughly 90% observed a single time. CDR3 length equals 14 residues. Germline CDR1 and CDR2: SGHRS and YFSETQ. With V trimmed by 4 bases and J by 6 bases, 9 bases remained unmatched. Seattle's cohort entered during active infection and was followed longitudinally. The data stem from a study of blood T cell repertoires in COVID-19.

J is TRBJ1-2 and V is TRBV5-1; 7 bases are shared with TRBD1. Material for sequencing was peripheral blood. The receptor comes from a middle-aged woman with COVID-19, enrolled during active disease. CDR3 nucleotide sequence: TGCGCCAGCAGCGGCGGGACAGCGAAGGATGGCTACACCTTC. Translating gives CASSGGTAKDGYTF.